The source of this T cell receptor beta chain is a study of T-cell reconstitution after alpha-beta-depleted transplantation in children. The CDR3 length is 13 residues. This clonotype was observed many times. Unique molecular identifiers were built into the TCRbeta library. TCRdb re-called the PCR reads through MiXCR, storing one row per CDR3 protein. The table lists 380,000 or so distinct CDR3 sequences, 10% to 15% of them singletons, with 3.5% to 4.5% in the top ten. This TCR derives from a human donor who donated a stem cell graft to a child with Fanconi anemia. The chain carries TRBV21-1 and TRBJ2-1. TRBV21-1 has pseudogene status. The specimen comprised PBMCs, sampled from the stem cell graft. For the CDR3, the DNA is TGTGCCAGCAGCGAGGTTCGCTACAATGAGCAGTTCTTC. Amino acid sequence: CASSEVRYNEQFF.